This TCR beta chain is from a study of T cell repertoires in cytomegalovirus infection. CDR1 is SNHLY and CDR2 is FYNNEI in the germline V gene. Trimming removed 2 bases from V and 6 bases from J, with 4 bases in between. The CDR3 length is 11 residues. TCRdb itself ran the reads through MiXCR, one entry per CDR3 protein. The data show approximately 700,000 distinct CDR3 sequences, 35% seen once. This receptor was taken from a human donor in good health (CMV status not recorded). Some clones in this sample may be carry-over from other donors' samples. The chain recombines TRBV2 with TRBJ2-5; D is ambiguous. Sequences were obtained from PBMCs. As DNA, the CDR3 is TGTGCCAGCAGTGAATTGAAGACCCAGTACTTC. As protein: CASSELKTQYF.